Listed here are 16 T cell receptor beta chains from one sample, sequenced in a study of T cell responses to AZD1222 COVID-19 vaccine. Method: immunoSEQ multiplex PCR; TCRdb's copy keeps in-frame clones and lacks some. The table lists around 210,000 clones, approximately 94% of them singletons. The sample in question was peripheral blood, obtained 28 days after the second dose of the MenACWY control vaccine. These TCRs come from an adult who received the MenACWY meningococcal vaccine as a control.

This rearrangement joins TRBV13 to TRBJ2-2; D is undetermined. Trimming took off 5 bases at V and 4 bases at J, with 11 bases between the two ends. The germline V gene has CDR1 PRHDT and CDR2 FYEKMQ (reference sequence). The CDR3 loop spans 14 amino acids. The CDR3: CASSAFASTGELFF. In nucleotides, the CDR3 is TGTGCCAGCAGCGCGTTTGCCTCCACCGGGGAGCTGTTTTTT.

This rearrangement joins TRBV3-1 (or the pseudogene TRBV3-2) to TRBJ1-1; a possible D gene is TRBD1 (5 bases). CDR3 length: 14 residues. Germline V gene sequence: CDR1 LGHDT, CDR2 YNNKEL (reference sequence). V lost 4 bases and J 4 bases, leaving 13 bases between the germline ends. The CDR3 here is CASSPRGASTEAFF. In DNA, the CDR3 is TGTGCCAGCAGCCCCCGCGGGGCAAGCACTGAAGCTTTCTTT.

This sequence joins TRBV18 and TRBJ1-3; TRBD1 agrees at 12 bases. CDR1 KGHSH and CDR2 LQKENI come from the germline V gene. Trimming at V came to 6 bases and at J to 3 bases, leaving 12 bases not matched to a gene. The CDR3 runs 18 residues. This chain's CDR3 is CASSAAGTGGYLGNTIYF. Here the CDR3 DNA reads TGTGCCAGCTCGGCCGCCGGGACAGGGGGCTATCTTGGAAACACCATATATTTT.

The chain links TRBV5-6 to TRBJ1-5, with D perhaps TRBD1 (5 bases). The CDR3 loop spans 12 amino acids. Trimming shortened V by 4 bases and J by 7 bases, and 9 bases separated the two germline ends. Looked up from germline, CDR1 is SGHDT and CDR2 is YYEEEE. This CDR3 reads CASSAREQPQHF. DNA for the CDR3: TGTGCCAGCAGCGCCAGGGAACAGCCCCAGCATTTT.

The V call is TRBV7-9, the J call TRBJ2-5; D is ambiguous. V lost 1 base, J lost 4 bases, and 7 bases lay in between. This CDR3 has 13 amino acids. Germline CDR1 is SEHNR and CDR2 is FQNEAQ (reference sequence). CDR3 in amino acids: CASSLGQRETQYF. CDR3 nucleotides: TGTGCCAGCAGCTTAGGACAAAGAGAGACCCAGTACTTC.

This clone was observed a single time. In nucleotides, the CDR3 is TGTGCCAGCAGTTCGCCCCCCCTCAGGGACCGGGGCTACACCTTC. Translated: CASSSPPLRDRGYTF. The chain joins TRBV28 to TRBJ1-2, with TRBD1 as a possible D gene (5 bases). Germline CDR1 and CDR2: MDHEN and SYDVKM. The CDR3 spans 15 residues. Trimming pared 4 bases from V and 8 bases from J, leaving 20 bases between.

The chain uses TRBV9 and TRBJ2-7; TRBD2 might be the D (5 bases). Trimming left V 8 bases short and J 4 bases short, with 22 bases between. Germline CDR1 reads SGDLS; CDR2 reads YYNGEE. This CDR3 is built from 15 residues. CDR3 nucleotides: TGTGCCAGTCAGAGGGATCTATCGGAAGGGTACGAGCAGTACTTC. This gives the protein CASQRDLSEGYEQYF.

V gene TRBV19 combines with J gene TRBJ2-7; D is perhaps TRBD1 (6 bases). In germline, CDR1 is LNHDA, CDR2 SQIVND (reference sequence). This CDR3 contains 15 residues. The V end lost 3 bases, the J end lost 2 bases, and 14 bases lay between the germline ends. This CDR3 reads CASSIRAGETYEQYF. The CDR3 coding sequence is TGTGCCAGTAGTATTCGGGCAGGGGAGACCTACGAGCAGTACTTC. Using reference TRBV19 and TRBJ2-7 for the parts outside the CDR3, the full variable domain is DGGITQSPKYLFRKEGQNVTLSCEQNLNHDAMYWYRQDPGQGLRLIYYSQIVNDFQKGDIAEGYSVSREKKESFPLTVTSAQKNPTAFYLCASSIRAGETYEQYFGPGTRLTVT.

The chain is built from TRBV3-1 (or the pseudogene TRBV3-2) and TRBJ1-2; the D gene is possibly TRBD1 (5 bases). Looked up from germline, CDR1 is LGHDT and CDR2 is YNNKEL (reference sequence). The V end was cut by 0 bases, the J end by 7 bases, with 12 bases between. The CDR3 is 14 amino acids. CDR3 nucleotide sequence: TGTGCCAGCAGCCAAGATCCAGGGAGTTCTGGCTACACCTTC. It is translated as CASSQDPGSSGYTF.

The chain links TRBV5-5 to TRBJ1-4, with a tentative D call TRBD1 (6 bases). This CDR3 is built from 17 residues. V lost 5 bases and J lost 9, with 26 bases in between. CDR1 is SGHKS, CDR2 YYEKEE, per germline (reference sequence). The CDR3 loop is CASSRDIEGGMMQKLFF. CDR3 sequence (DNA): TGTGCCAGCAGTCGGGACATAGAAGGGGGGATGATGCAAAAACTGTTTTTT.

The genes are TRBV3-1 (or the pseudogene TRBV3-2) and TRBJ1-2, with a tentative D call TRBD1 (6 bases). The V gene's germline CDR1 is LGHDT and CDR2 YNNKEL (reference sequence). The CDR3 contains 13 residues. V shed 3 bases and J shed 7 bases, with 12 bases lying between them. The DNA for the CDR3 is TGTGCCAGCAGCCATAACAGGGAGGCTGGCTACACCTTC. It encodes CASSHNREAGYTF.

This chain links TRBV4-3 with TRBJ2-3; no firm D call. CDR3 size: 15 residues. Between the trimmed V and J ends, which lost 2 bases and 3 bases, there was a span of 12 bases. Germline loops: CDR1 LGHNA, CDR2 YSLEER. DNA of the CDR3: TGCGCCAGCAGCCAATGGAGCTTTGGGACAGATACGCAGTATTTT. This sequence encodes CASSQWSFGTDTQYF.

The J gene is TRBJ2-1, the V gene TRBV3-1 (or the pseudogene TRBV3-2), with a possible D match to TRBD2 (7 bases). The CDR3 totals 15 residues. CDR1 is LGHDT and CDR2 is YNNKEL in the germline V gene (reference sequence). Trimming left V 4 bases short and J 8 bases short, with 18 bases between. CDR3 nucleotide sequence: TGTGCCAGCAGCCCCGGGGGCGCGGGAGCAGATGAGCAGTTCTTC. Translation: CASSPGGAGADEQFF.

The V gene is TRBV20-1, the J gene TRBJ1-1; the D gene is possibly TRBD1 (5 bases). Trimming shortened V by 3 bases and J by 6 bases, and 17 bases separated the two germline ends. The length of the CDR3 is 14 residues. Germline V gene data show CDR1 as DFQATT and CDR2 as SNEGSKA (reference sequence). In nucleotides, the CDR3 is TGCAGTGCTAGTGGGACGGCCACGTTCGCTGAAGCTTTCTTT. Encoded protein: CSASGTATFAEAFF.

A few counts support this clone. The chain recombines TRBV6-6 with TRBJ1-4, with D possibly matching TRBD1 (5 bases). CDR1 and CDR2 from the germline V gene are MNHNY and SVGAGI (reference sequence). The V and J ends lost 0 bases and 7 bases respectively, with 12 bases between them. There are 15 residues in the CDR3. The DNA for the CDR3 is TGTGCCAGCAGTTACTCGAAGACAGATCCTGAAAAACTGTTTTTT. It codes for CASSYSKTDPEKLFF.

The chain employs TRBV28 and TRBJ1-1; no clear D gene. V gave up 8 bases and J gave up 7 bases, with 17 bases separating them. The CDR3 totals 13 residues. Germline lookup yields CDR1 MDHEN and CDR2 SYDVKM. CDR3 DNA sequence: TGTGCCAGCGTACGGGAATCTCTAGATGAAGCTTTCTTT. Amino acid sequence: CASVRESLDEAFF.